A single sample gave rise to the 16 T cell receptor beta chains below, sequenced in a study of technical replicates of blood from several donors (dated by TCRdb to the late 2010s). The method behind the library was the immunoSEQ multiplex PCR assay. Imported from immuneACCESS, the table was reduced by TCRdb to in-frame sequences with V and J called. These copies leave out some clones; in studies compared against another copy, an unresolved V gene accounts for under half, and the cause of the remainder is not known. Recorded for this sample are roughly 70,000 clones; 92% of them occurred a single time. In total, the top ten clones hold about 0.4% of the sample. The specimen was T cells isolated from PBMCs. Receptors originate from a human donor in good health.

This chain connects TRBV11-3 to TRBJ1-1, with 8 positions matching TRBD1. Germline CDR1 SGHNT, CDR2 YENEEA. The CDR3 is made up of 12 amino acids. Unmatched junction bases numbered 5, after V lost 5 bases and J lost 9 bases. The CDR3 loop reads CASSTDRGQAFF. The CDR3 coding sequence is TGTGCCAGCAGCACAGACAGGGGACAAGCTTTCTTT. Drawing the rest from reference TRBV11-3 and TRBJ1-1, the complete variable domain is EAGVVQSPRYKIIEKKQPVAFWCNPISGHNTLYWYLQNLGQGPELLIRYENEEAVDDSQLPKDRFSAERLKGVDSTLKIQPAELGDSAVYLCASSTDRGQAFFGQGTRLTVV.

The chain has TRBV27 and TRBJ2-3, with TRBD2 matching 8 bases. Germline assignment: CDR1 MNHEY and CDR2 SMNVEV (reference sequence). Unmatched junction bases numbered 12, after V lost 6 bases and J lost 4 bases. The CDR3 loop spans 16 amino acids. The CDR3 region is CASRGLTSASPDTQYF. CDR3 coding DNA: TGTGCCAGCAGGGGTCTGACTAGCGCCTCTCCAGATACGCAGTATTTT.

This chain links TRBV25-1 with TRBJ2-5; a possible D gene is TRBD2 (5 bases). V was pared by 5 bases and J by 7 bases, with 20 bases between. The CDR3 spans 15 residues. CDR1 MGHDK and CDR2 SYGVNS come from the germline V gene. The CDR3 sequence is CASSLSGSAAGTQYF. The CDR3 DNA is TGTGCCAGCAGTCTTTCGGGGTCAGCCGCCGGGACCCAGTACTTC. Drawing the rest from reference TRBV25-1 and TRBJ2-5, the complete variable domain is EADIYQTPRYLVIGTGKKITLECSQTMGHDKMYWYQQDPGMELHLIHYSYGVNSTEKGDLSSESTVSRIRTEHFPLTLESARPSHTSQYLCASSLSGSAAGTQYFGPGTRLLVL.

The genes are TRBV11-2 and TRBJ2-5, with a weak D call TRBD1 (5 bases). V lost 0 bases to trimming and J lost 5 bases, with 10 bases between them. CDR3 length: 14 amino acids. In germline, CDR1 is SGHAT, CDR2 FQNNGV. The CDR3 sequence: CASSLDTGSETQYF. CDR3 in DNA: TGTGCCAGCAGCTTAGACACAGGTTCGGAGACCCAGTACTTC.

This chain connects TRBV6-5 to TRBJ1-3; tentatively, D is TRBD1 (6 bases). The CDR3 covers 16 residues. The germline V gene has CDR1 MNHEY and CDR2 SVGAGI. The V and J ends lost 3 bases and 3 bases respectively, with 15 bases between them. CDR3 DNA: TGTGCCAGCAGTTATTCCCTTGACAGGATTGGAAACACCATATATTTT. Translation: CASSYSLDRIGNTIYF.

The chain employs TRBV6-5 and TRBJ1-4; TRBD1 might be the D (5 bases). The CDR3 contains 13 residues. Trimming took 5 bases from V and 13 from J, leaving 17 bases between them. The germline V gene encodes CDR1 MNHEY and CDR2 SVGAGI. CDR3 sequence reads: CASSPTSLRGLFF. The CDR3 DNA reads TGTGCCAGCAGTCCGACTTCCTTAAGGGGACTGTTTTTT.

The chain carries TRBV7-3 and TRBJ1-1; maybe TRBD1 (6 bases). The CDR3 covers 13 residues. Germline V gene lookup returns CDR1 SGHTA and CDR2 FQGTGA. V lost 4 bases, J lost 5 bases, and 11 bases lay in between. The CDR3 here is CASSYVQGTEAFF. DNA of the CDR3: TGTGCCAGCAGCTACGTACAGGGTACTGAAGCTTTCTTT.

V is TRBV4-1 and J is TRBJ1-5, with unresolved D. V dropped 3 bases and J dropped 4 bases, with 13 bases sitting between them. The CDR3 totals 15 residues. Germline CDR1 reads MGHRA; CDR2 reads YSYEKL. The CDR3 DNA is TGCGCCAGCAGCCACTTCCAGGCGATTAATCAGCCCCAGCATTTT. Protein product: CASSHFQAINQPQHF.

The chain joins TRBV5-4 to TRBJ2-5; 7 nucleotides line up with TRBD1. The ends lost 4 bases at V and 5 bases at J; junction bases unmatched: 8. The CDR3 runs to 14 residues. Germline CDR1 SGHNT, CDR2 YYREEE (reference sequence). CDR3 amino acids: CASSGDSWGETQYF. For the CDR3, the DNA is TGTGCCAGCAGCGGGGACAGTTGGGGTGAGACCCAGTACTTC.

This sequence joins TRBV6-5 and TRBJ2-1, with 9 bases identical to TRBD2. The CDR3 is 14 amino acids. Losses at the gene ends were 10 bases for V and 7 bases for J; bases not matched to a gene: 11. Per the germline V gene, CDR1 is MNHEY and CDR2 is SVGAGI. The CDR3 reads CANVLAGRRNEQFF. In DNA, the CDR3 is TGTGCCAACGTCCTAGCGGGAAGACGAAATGAGCAGTTCTTC.

The chain combines TRBV11-3 with TRBJ2-3; D gene unclear. This CDR3 comprises 15 residues. From germline, CDR1 is SGHNT and CDR2 YENEEA. V gave up 2 bases and J gave up 4 bases, with 13 bases separating them. CDR3: CASSLWVAEADTQYF. CDR3 nucleotides: TGTGCCAGCAGCTTATGGGTAGCTGAGGCAGATACGCAGTATTTT. Full variable domain (outside the CDR3, taken from reference TRBV11-3 and TRBJ2-3): EAGVVQSPRYKIIEKKQPVAFWCNPISGHNTLYWYLQNLGQGPELLIRYENEEAVDDSQLPKDRFSAERLKGVDSTLKIQPAELGDSAVYLCASSLWVAEADTQYFGPGTRLTVL.

The V call is TRBV28, the J call TRBJ2-7; 11 bases line up with TRBD2. CDR3 length: 15 amino acids. V lost 7 bases and J lost 4; bases outside the gene matches: 9. Germline values: CDR1 MDHEN, CDR2 SYDVKM. This CDR3 reads CASTQLAGVTYEQYF. The CDR3 region has the DNA TGTGCCAGCACCCAACTAGCGGGAGTCACTTACGAGCAGTACTTC.

The chain recombines TRBV2 with TRBJ1-1; D uncertain. Per the germline V gene, CDR1 is SNHLY and CDR2 is FYNNEI. The CDR3 spans 13 residues. Between the trimmed V and J ends, which lost 4 bases and 0 bases, there was a span of 6 bases. The CDR3 coding sequence is TGTGCCAGCAGTGTTCAAATGAACACTGAAGCTTTCTTT. Translation: CASSVQMNTEAFF. The variable domain in full, completed from reference TRBV2 and TRBJ1-1, reads EPEVTQTPSHQVTQMGQEVILRCVPISNHLYFYWYRQILGQKVEFLVSFYNNEISEKSEIFDDQFSVERPDGSNFTLKIRSTKLEDSAMYFCASSVQMNTEAFFGQGTRLTVV.

V usage is TRBV11-3 and J usage is TRBJ1-3; D is undetermined. CDR3 size: 13 residues. Germline V lookup: CDR1 SGHNT, CDR2 YENEEA. Trimming cost V 3 bases and J 6 bases, with 9 bases left between them. The CDR3 is CASSLDSVNTIYF. The CDR3 bases are TGTGCCAGCAGCTTGGATAGCGTAAACACCATATATTTT.

The J gene is TRBJ1-2, the V gene TRBV19, with a weak D call TRBD1 (6 bases). The CDR3 length is 15 residues. The germline V gene has CDR1 LNHDA and CDR2 SQIVND (reference sequence). V dropped 8 bases and J dropped 1 base, with 17 bases sitting between them. The CDR3 reads CASLQDSSINYGYTF. The CDR3 bases are TGTGCCAGTCTCCAGGACAGTAGTATTAACTATGGCTACACCTTC.

This sequence joins TRBV18 and TRBJ1-3, with TRBD1 matching over 7 bases. Germline-derived CDR1 and CDR2 are KGHSH and LQKENI. CDR3 length: 18 residues. V lost 4 bases and J lost 2; bases outside the gene matches: 14. Written as DNA, the CDR3 is TGTGCCAGCTCACGTGGGACAGACCAAACTCCTCCTGGAAACACCATATATTTT. Its protein is CASSRGTDQTPPGNTIYF.